The 16 T cell receptor beta chains below come from one sample, sequenced in a study of technical replicates of blood from four donors. Clones were read by immunoSEQ multiplex PCR, and TCRdb kept only the in-frame ones, dropping some. Of around 67,000 clones listed, 75% to 90% are singletons. The specimen sequenced was PBMCs. These receptors originate from a human donor in good health. Some clones in this sample may be carry-over from other donors' samples.

The chain uses TRBV27 and TRBJ1-2; the match to TRBD1 covers 7 bases. J lost 0 bases, V lost 6 bases, and 7 bases had no gene match. This CDR3 has 15 residues. CDR1 and CDR2 (germline): MNHEY, SMNVEV (reference sequence). The CDR3 protein is CASSSDREPNYGYTF. The CDR3 nucleotides read TGTGCCAGCAGCTCTGACAGGGAGCCTAACTATGGCTACACCTTC.

This chain links TRBV23-1 with TRBJ2-7; D is ambiguous. TRBV23-1 falls under the ORF class, with uncertain function. V was clipped by 6 bases and J by 3 bases, with 15 bases between them. This CDR3 is 14 amino acids long. The CDR3 sequence: CASSLRWKDYEQYF. DNA for the CDR3: TGCGCCAGCAGCCTGAGGTGGAAAGACTACGAGCAGTACTTC.

This clone was seen only once. The chain couples TRBV10-2 to TRBJ2-3; TRBD2 agrees at 9 bases. The V gene end was trimmed by 9 bases and the J gene end by 6 bases; junction bases not matched to a gene: 10. CDR1 and CDR2 (germline): WSHSY, SAAADI. The CDR3 has 14 amino acids. The CDR3 reads CARSRTSESDTQYF. The CDR3 region has the DNA TGCGCCAGGAGCCGGACTAGCGAGTCCGATACGCAGTATTTT.

CDR3 amino acids: CASSQSSGGASEQFF. In nucleotides, the CDR3 is TGCGCCAGCAGCCAATCTAGCGGGGGGGCTTCTGAGCAGTTCTTC. V is TRBV4-1 and J is TRBJ2-1; 12 positions match TRBD2. V lost 2 bases and J lost 9; bases outside the gene matches: 5. There are 15 residues in the CDR3. The germline gives CDR1 MGHRA, CDR2 YSYEKL.

The rearrangement links TRBV23-1 to TRBJ1-2; 9 bases map to TRBD1. TRBV23-1 carries the ORF label, with uncertain function. With 0 bases clipped from V and 6 bases from J, the junction kept 8 bases outside the gene matches. This CDR3 contains 16 residues. This CDR3 is CASSQSVGQGVHGYTF. The CDR3 DNA follows: TGCGCCAGCAGTCAATCGGTGGGACAGGGTGTCCATGGCTACACCTTC.

The sample holds one count of this clone. The V call is TRBV2, the J call TRBJ2-2, with 7 nucleotides matching TRBD2. The germline gives CDR1 SNHLY, CDR2 FYNNEI. CDR3 length equals 15 residues. V shed 3 bases and J 3 bases; nucleotides not matched to a gene: 4. CDR3 in DNA: TGTGCCAGCAGTGATCCGGGGGGTTACACCGGGGAGCTGTTTTTT. It specifies CASSDPGGYTGELFF. Full variable domain (missing parts from reference TRBV2 and TRBJ2-2): EPEVTQTPSHQVTQMGQEVILRCVPISNHLYFYWYRQILGQKVEFLVSFYNNEISEKSEIFDDQFSVERPDGSNFTLKIRSTKLEDSAMYFCASSDPGGYTGELFFGEGSRLTVL.

The CDR3 reads CASSRTGTTEAFF. The CDR3 coding sequence is TGCGCCAGCAGCAGGACAGGGACCACTGAAGCTTTCTTT. This rearrangement joins TRBV5-1 to TRBJ1-1, with TRBD1 matching over 8 bases. J gave up 4 bases and V 4 bases, and 3 bases lay outside the gene matches. CDR1 and CDR2 (germline): SGHRS, YFSETQ. The CDR3 is 13 residues long. The full variable domain, in which reference TRBV5-1 and TRBJ1-1 provide the parts outside the CDR3, is KAGVTQTPRYLIKTRGQQVTLSCSPISGHRSVSWYQQTPGQGLQFLFEYFSETQRNKGNFPGRFSGRQFSNSRSEMNVSTLELGDSALYLCASSRTGTTEAFFGQGTRLTVV.

The sample holds one count of this clone. This rearrangement joins TRBV5-8 to TRBJ2-2, with TRBD2 identical over 7 bases. J was trimmed by 5 bases and V by 4 bases; bases with no gene match: 5. Germline CDR1 and CDR2: SGHTS and YDEGEE. The CDR3 loop spans 14 amino acids. The CDR3 loop reads CASSRTRGTGELFF. In DNA form, the CDR3 reads TGTGCCAGCAGCCGGACTAGAGGGACCGGGGAGCTGTTTTTT.

This clone was seen a single time. The rearrangement links TRBV11-2 to TRBJ1-5, with D possibly being TRBD1 (6 bases). V was pared by 4 bases and J by 7 bases, with 11 bases between. The CDR3 totals 13 residues. CDR1 and CDR2 (germline): SGHAT, FQNNGV. The CDR3 loop is CASSWTAGQPQHF. Here the CDR3 DNA reads TGTGCCAGCAGCTGGACAGCGGGGCAGCCCCAGCATTTT.

The chain carries TRBV5-4 and TRBJ2-5; D is possibly TRBD1 (6 bases). The V end lost 0 bases, the J end lost 5 bases, and 14 bases lay between the germline ends. This CDR3 contains 15 residues. Germline V lookup: CDR1 SGHNT, CDR2 YYREEE (reference sequence). The CDR3 DNA reads TGTGCCAGCAGCTTGGTCAGGGGAAGGGCGGAGACCCAGTACTTC. Amino acid sequence: CASSLVRGRAETQYF. The full variable domain, its missing parts supplied by reference TRBV5-4 and TRBJ2-5, is ETGVTQSPTHLIKTRGQQVTLRCSSQSGHNTVSWYQQALGQGPQFIFQYYREEENGRGNFPPRFSGLQFPNYSSELNVNALELDDSALYLCASSLVRGRAETQYFGPGTRLLVL.

The J gene is TRBJ2-7, the V gene TRBV4-2; no clear D. The V end lost 0 bases, the J end lost 6 bases, and 24 bases lay between the germline ends. Germline assignment: CDR1 LGHNA and CDR2 YNFKEQ. This CDR3 is 18 amino acids long. CDR3 nucleotides: TGTGCCAGCAGCCAAGATTCGCCAGTGTATGGCCCTAGTCCCGAGCAGTACTTC. This codes for CASSQDSPVYGPSPEQYF.

The chain combines TRBV12-5 with TRBJ2-2, with D unresolved. The germline V and J ends were trimmed by 1 base and 4 bases, with 7 bases remaining between them. CDR1 and CDR2 from the germline V gene are LGHNT and FRNRAP. The CDR3 is 14 amino acids. CDR3 sequence reads: CASGLDLRTGELFF. For the CDR3, the DNA is TGTGCTAGTGGTTTGGACTTACGCACCGGGGAGCTGTTTTTT.

The rearrangement joins TRBV10-3 to TRBJ1-2; D ambiguous. Germline CDR1 is ENHRY and CDR2 is SYGVKD. This CDR3 contains 13 residues. V was shortened by 3 bases and J by 8 bases, with 13 bases between the two germline ends. This CDR3 reads CAISEGSGGGYTF. The CDR3 DNA sequence: TGTGCCATCAGTGAAGGCTCGGGAGGGGGCTACACCTTC.

The chain couples TRBV5-1 to TRBJ2-3; TRBD2 is a possible D gene (7 bases). Germline V gene sequence: CDR1 SGHRS, CDR2 YFSETQ. V lost 4 bases and J lost 2, with 20 bases in between. This CDR3 comprises 17 residues. Here the CDR3 DNA reads TGCGCCAGCAGCCCCGTTGGGGGGGGCCTACCCACAGATACGCAGTATTTT. It is translated as CASSPVGGGLPTDTQYF. Full variable domain (outside the CDR3, taken from reference TRBV5-1 and TRBJ2-3): KAGVTQTPRYLIKTRGQQVTLSCSPISGHRSVSWYQQTPGQGLQFLFEYFSETQRNKGNFPGRFSGRQFSNSRSEMNVSTLELGDSALYLCASSPVGGGLPTDTQYFGPGTRLTVL.

The rearrangement uses TRBV7-8 and TRBJ2-7; TRBD2 aligns across 8 bases. The CDR3 has 16 amino acids. Looked up from germline, CDR1 is SGHVS and CDR2 is FQNEAQ. The V and J ends lost 2 bases and 6 bases, in that order; junction bases with no gene match: 12. CDR3 region: CASSLPISGAPGEQYF. The CDR3 DNA follows: TGTGCCAGCAGCTTACCAATTAGCGGGGCTCCCGGCGAGCAGTACTTC. Looking up the rest from reference TRBV7-8 and TRBJ2-7 gives the full variable domain: GAGVSQSPRYKVAKRGQDVALRCDPISGHVSLFWYQQALGQGPEFLTYFQNEAQLDKSGLPSDRFFAERPEGSVSTLKIQRTQQEDSAVYLCASSLPISGAPGEQYFGPGTRLTVT.

The genes are TRBV20-1 and TRBJ1-2, with 7 bases fitting TRBD1. CDR3 size: 10 residues. Germline V gives CDR1 DFQATT, CDR2 SNEGSKA (reference sequence). The trim removed 6 bases at V and 8 bases at J, leaving 3 bases unmatched. The CDR3 nucleotides are TGCAGTGCCAGGGGGAACGGCTACACCTTC. Residues: CSARGNGYTF.